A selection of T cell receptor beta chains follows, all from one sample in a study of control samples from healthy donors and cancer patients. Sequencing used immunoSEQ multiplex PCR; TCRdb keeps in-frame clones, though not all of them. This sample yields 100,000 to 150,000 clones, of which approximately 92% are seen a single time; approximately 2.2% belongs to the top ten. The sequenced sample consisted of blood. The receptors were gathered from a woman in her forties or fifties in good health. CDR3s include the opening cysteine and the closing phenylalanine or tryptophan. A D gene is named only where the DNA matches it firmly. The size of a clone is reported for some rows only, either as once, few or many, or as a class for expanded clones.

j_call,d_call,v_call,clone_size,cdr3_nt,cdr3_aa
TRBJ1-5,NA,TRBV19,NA,TGTGCCAGTAGCCGGACGGTCCCGAGCAATCAGCCCCAGCATTTT,CASSRTVPSNQPQHF
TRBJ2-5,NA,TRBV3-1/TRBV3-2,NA,TGTGCCAGCAGCCAAGATATCCGAACCCAGTACTTC,CASSQDIRTQYF
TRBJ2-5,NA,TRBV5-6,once,TGTGCCAGCAGCGGTAGGACAGCCGGAGAGACCCAGTACTTC,CASSGRTAGETQYF
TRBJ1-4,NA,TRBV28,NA,TGTGCCAGCAGTTATGCGGGGCGGGGTTTAACTAATGAAAAACTGTTTTTT,CASSYAGRGLTNEKLFF
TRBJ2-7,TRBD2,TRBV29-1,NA,TGCAGCGTTGGGTGGTCTAGCGGGATGAGCGAGCAGTACTTC,CSVGWSSGMSEQYF
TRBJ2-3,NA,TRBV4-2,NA,TGTGCCAGCAGCCAAGGTCAGGGGCCTAACACAGATACGCAGTATTTT,CASSQGQGPNTDTQYF
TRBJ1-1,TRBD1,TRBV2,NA,TGTGCCAGCAGTGTCACTTGGACAGGGGAGAACACTGAAGCTTTCTTT,CASSVTWTGENTEAFF
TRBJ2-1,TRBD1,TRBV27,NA,TGTGCCAGCAGTATGACAGGGCTGATCTCCTACAATGAGCAGTTCTTC,CASSMTGLISYNEQFF
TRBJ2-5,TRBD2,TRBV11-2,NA,TGTGCCAGCAGTCCCGGACTAGCGGGGGGGCCGGGTCAAGAGACCCAGTACTTC,CASSPGLAGGPGQETQYF
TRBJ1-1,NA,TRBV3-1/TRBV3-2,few,TGTGCCAGCAGCCCCGGCGAGGACGGAACTGAAGCTTTCTTT,CASSPGEDGTEAFF
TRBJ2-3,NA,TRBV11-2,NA,TGTGCCAGCAGCTCGGAGGGACAGTTCACAGATACGCAGTATTTT,CASSSEGQFTDTQYF
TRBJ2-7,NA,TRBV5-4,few,TGTGCCAGCAGCTTGAAGCTAGTTCCTGACGAGCAGTACTTC,CASSLKLVPDEQYF
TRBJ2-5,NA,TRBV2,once,TGTGCCAGCAGTGGGATGCGGCCGTGGGAGACCCAGTACTTC,CASSGMRPWETQYF
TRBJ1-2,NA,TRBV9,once,TGTGCCAGCAGCGTCTGGTCAGGGCCTGGTGGCTACACCTTC,CASSVWSGPGGYTF
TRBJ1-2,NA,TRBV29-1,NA,TGCAGCGTTGTCCAGGACCTCTATGGCTACACCTTC,CSVVQDLYGYTF
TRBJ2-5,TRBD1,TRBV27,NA,TGTGCCAGCAGTTCACCGGGACAGGGGCGACGAGAGACCCAGTACTTC,CASSSPGQGRRETQYF
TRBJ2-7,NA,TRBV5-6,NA,TGTGCCAGCAGCGATCAGGGAGCCGAGCAGTACTTC,CASSDQGAEQYF
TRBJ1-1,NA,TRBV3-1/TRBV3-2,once,TGTGCCAGCAGCCAAGGTTTTACTGAAGCTTTCTTT,CASSQGFTEAFF
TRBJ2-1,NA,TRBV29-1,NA,TGCAGCGTTGTTCAGCCACACTCCTACAATGAGCAGTTCTTC,CSVVQPHSYNEQFF
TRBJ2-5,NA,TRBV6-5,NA,TGTGCCAGCAGGTCGACCCCCCTTCAAGAGACCCAGTACTTC,CASRSTPLQETQYF
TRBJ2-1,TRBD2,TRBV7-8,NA,TGTGCCAGCAGCTTAGGGAGGAGTCTAGCGGGGGGGCCGGGCTTCTTC,CASSLGRSLAGGPGFF
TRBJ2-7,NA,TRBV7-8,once,TGTGCCAGCAGCTTGGTCAAGGGGGGCGAGCAGTACTTC,CASSLVKGGEQYF
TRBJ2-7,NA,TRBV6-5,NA,TGTGCCACCTACGGGCAGGGGGGTTCCTACGAGCAGTACTTC,CATYGQGGSYEQYF
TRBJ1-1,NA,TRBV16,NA,TGTGCCAGCAGCCCAAGTCGGACAGTCCGTGCTGAAGCTTTCTTT,CASSPSRTVRAEAFF
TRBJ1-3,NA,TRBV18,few,TGTGCCAGCTCACCACCCGGTGGCAGCACTACTGGAAACACCATATATTTT,CASSPPGGSTTGNTIYF